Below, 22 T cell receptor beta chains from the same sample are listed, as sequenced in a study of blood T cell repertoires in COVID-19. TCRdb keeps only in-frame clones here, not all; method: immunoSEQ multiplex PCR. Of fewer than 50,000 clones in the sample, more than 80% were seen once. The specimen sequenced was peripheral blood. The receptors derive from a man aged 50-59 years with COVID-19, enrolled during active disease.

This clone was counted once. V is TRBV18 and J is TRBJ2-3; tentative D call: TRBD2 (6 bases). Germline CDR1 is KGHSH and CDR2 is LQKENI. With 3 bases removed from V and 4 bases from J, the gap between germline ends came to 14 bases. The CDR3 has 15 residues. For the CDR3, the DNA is TGTGCCAGCTCACCGTCGGGAGCAGTCCCAGATACGCAGTATTTT. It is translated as CASSPSGAVPDTQYF.

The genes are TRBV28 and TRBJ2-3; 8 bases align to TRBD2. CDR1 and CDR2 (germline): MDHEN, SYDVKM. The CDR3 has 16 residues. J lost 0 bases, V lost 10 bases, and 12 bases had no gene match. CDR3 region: CATIPLSGRSTDTQYF. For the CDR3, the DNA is TGTGCCACCATCCCCCTGAGCGGGAGAAGCACAGATACGCAGTATTTT.

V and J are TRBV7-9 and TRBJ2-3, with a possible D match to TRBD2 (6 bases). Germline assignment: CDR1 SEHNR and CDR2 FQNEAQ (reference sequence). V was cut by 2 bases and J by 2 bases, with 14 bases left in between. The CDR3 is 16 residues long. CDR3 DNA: TGTGCCAGCAGCTTATCTCCTAGCGAGGTCACAGATACGCAGTATTTT. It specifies CASSLSPSEVTDTQYF.

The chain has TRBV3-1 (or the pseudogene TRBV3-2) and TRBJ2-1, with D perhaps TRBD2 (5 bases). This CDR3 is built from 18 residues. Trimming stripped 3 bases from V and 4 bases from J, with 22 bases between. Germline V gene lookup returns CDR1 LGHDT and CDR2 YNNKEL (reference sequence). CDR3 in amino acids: CASSQGHRPFEGYNEQFF. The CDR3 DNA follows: TGTGCCAGCAGCCAGGGCCACAGACCTTTCGAGGGATACAATGAGCAGTTCTTC.

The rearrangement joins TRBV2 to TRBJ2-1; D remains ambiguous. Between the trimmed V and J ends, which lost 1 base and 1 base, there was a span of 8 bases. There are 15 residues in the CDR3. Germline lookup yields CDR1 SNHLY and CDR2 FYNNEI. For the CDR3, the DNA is TGTGCCAGCAGTGAAGAGAGAGCGTCCTACAATGAGCAGTTCTTC. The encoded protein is CASSEERASYNEQFF.

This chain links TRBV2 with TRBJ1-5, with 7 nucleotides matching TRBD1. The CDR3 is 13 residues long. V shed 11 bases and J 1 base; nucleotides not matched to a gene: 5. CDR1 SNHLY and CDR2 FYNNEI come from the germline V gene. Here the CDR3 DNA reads TGTGCCCAAGGACAGGAAAGCAATCAGCCCCAGCATTTT. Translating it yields CAQGQESNQPQHF.

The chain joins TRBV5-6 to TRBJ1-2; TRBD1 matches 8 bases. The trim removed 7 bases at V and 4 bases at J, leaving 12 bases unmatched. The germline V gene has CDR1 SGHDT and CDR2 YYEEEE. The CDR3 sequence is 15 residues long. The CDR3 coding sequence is TGTGCCAGCCCCGGTCTGACAGGGGAAATCTATGGCTACACCTTC. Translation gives CASPGLTGEIYGYTF.

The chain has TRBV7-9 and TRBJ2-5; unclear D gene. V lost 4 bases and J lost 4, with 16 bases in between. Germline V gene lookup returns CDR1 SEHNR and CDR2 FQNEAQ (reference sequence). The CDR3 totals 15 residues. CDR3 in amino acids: CASSSLSDGLETQYF. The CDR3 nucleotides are TGTGCCAGCAGCTCCCTTTCTGACGGGTTAGAGACCCAGTACTTC.

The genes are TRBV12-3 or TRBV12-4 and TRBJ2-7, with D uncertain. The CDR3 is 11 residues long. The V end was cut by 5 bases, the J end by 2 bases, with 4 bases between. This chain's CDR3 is CASSLTYEQYF. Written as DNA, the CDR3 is TGTGCCAGCAGTCTTACCTACGAGCAGTACTTC.

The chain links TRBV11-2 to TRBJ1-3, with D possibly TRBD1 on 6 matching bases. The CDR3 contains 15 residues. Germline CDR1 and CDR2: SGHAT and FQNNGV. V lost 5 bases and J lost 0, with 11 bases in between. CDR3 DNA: TGTGCCAGCAGCCCTGACAGGCCCTCTGGAAACACCATATATTTT. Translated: CASSPDRPSGNTIYF.

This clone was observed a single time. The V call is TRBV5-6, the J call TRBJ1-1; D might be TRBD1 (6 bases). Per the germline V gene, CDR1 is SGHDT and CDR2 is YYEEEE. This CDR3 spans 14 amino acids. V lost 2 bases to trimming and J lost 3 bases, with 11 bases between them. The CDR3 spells CASSFQGMDTEAFF. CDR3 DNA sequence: TGTGCCAGCAGCTTCCAGGGGATGGACACTGAAGCTTTCTTT.

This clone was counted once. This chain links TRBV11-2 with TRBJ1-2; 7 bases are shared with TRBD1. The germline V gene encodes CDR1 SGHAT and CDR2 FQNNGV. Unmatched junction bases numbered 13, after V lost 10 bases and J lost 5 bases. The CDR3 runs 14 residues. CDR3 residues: CATTHAGGVYGYTF. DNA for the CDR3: TGTGCCACAACCCATGCAGGGGGAGTTTATGGCTACACCTTC.

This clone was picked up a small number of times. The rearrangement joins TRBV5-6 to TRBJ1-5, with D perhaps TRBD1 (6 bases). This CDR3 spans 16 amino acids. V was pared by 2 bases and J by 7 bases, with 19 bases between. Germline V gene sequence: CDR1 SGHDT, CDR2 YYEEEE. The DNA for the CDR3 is TGTGCCAGCAGCTTTGGGGCAGGGGCTTTAGGACAGCCCCAGCATTTT. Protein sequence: CASSFGAGALGQPQHF.

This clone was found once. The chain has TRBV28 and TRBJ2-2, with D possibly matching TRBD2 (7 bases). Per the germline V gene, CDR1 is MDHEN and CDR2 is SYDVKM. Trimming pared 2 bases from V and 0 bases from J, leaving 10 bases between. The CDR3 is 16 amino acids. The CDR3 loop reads CASSLGGASNTGELFF. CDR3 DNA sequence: TGTGCCAGCAGTTTAGGGGGGGCTTCGAACACCGGGGAGCTGTTTTTT.

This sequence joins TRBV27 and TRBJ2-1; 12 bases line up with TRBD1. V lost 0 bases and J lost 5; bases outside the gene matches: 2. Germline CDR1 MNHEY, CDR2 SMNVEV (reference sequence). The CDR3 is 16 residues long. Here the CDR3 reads CASSLSGTGGHNEQFF. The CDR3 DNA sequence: TGTGCCAGCAGTTTATCCGGGACAGGGGGCCACAATGAGCAGTTCTTC.

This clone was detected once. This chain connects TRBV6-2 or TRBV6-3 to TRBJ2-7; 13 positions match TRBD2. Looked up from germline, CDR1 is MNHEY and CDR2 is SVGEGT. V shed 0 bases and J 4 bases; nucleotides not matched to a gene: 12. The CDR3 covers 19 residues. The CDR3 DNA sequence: TGTGCCAGCAGTTACTCAATCTCAGGACTAGCGGGAGACGGGTACGAGCAGTACTTC. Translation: CASSYSISGLAGDGYEQYF.

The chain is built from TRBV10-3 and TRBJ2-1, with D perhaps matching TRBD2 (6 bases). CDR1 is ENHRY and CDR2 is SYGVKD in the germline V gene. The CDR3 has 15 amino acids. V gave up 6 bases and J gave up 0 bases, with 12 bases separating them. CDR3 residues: CAIRASAVSYNEQFF. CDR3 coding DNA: TGTGCCATCAGGGCTAGCGCTGTCTCCTACAATGAGCAGTTCTTC.

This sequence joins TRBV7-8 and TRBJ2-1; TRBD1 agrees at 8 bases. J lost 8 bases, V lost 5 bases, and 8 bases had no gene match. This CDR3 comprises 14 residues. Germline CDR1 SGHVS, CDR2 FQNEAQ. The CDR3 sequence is CASSKSSGGYEQFF. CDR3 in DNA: TGTGCCAGCAGCAAGTCATCAGGGGGCTATGAGCAGTTCTTC.

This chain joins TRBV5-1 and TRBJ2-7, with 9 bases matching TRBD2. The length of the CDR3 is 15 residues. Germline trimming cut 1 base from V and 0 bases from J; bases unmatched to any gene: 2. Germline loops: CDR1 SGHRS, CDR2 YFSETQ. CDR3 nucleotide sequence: TGCGCCAGCAGCTTGACTAGCGGGCTCTCCTACGAGCAGTACTTC. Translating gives CASSLTSGLSYEQYF. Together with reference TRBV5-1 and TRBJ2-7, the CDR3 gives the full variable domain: KAGVTQTPRYLIKTRGQQVTLSCSPISGHRSVSWYQQTPGQGLQFLFEYFSETQRNKGNFPGRFSGRQFSNSRSEMNVSTLELGDSALYLCASSLTSGLSYEQYFGPGTRLTVT.

As DNA, the CDR3 is TGTGCCAGCACCACGCTAGCCTCCCAGACCCAGTACTTC. Translation gives CASTTLASQTQYF. The chain carries TRBV7-6 and TRBJ2-5; perhaps TRBD2 as D (5 bases). This CDR3 is 13 amino acids long. The ends were cut back, 7 bases at V and 6 bases at J, with 15 bases in the middle. Germline V gives CDR1 SGHVS, CDR2 FNYEAQ.

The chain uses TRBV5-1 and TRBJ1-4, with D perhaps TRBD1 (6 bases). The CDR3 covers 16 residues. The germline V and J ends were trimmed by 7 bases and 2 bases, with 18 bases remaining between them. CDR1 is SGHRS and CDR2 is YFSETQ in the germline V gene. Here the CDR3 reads CASRESSGGTNEKLFF. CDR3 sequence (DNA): TGCGCCAGCCGGGAAAGCAGTGGGGGCACTAATGAAAAACTGTTTTTT.

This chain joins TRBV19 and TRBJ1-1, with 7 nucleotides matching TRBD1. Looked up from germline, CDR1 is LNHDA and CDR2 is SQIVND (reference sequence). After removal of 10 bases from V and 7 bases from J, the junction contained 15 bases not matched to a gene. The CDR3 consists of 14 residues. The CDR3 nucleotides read TGTGCCACGTCCGGGACAGTGCTCTACGGTGAAGCTTTCTTT. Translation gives CATSGTVLYGEAFF.